One T cell receptor beta chain is described in this entry. This receptor's antigen is unknown. It has no much larger one-base neighbor in the sample; base qualities were not kept. Library creation used the immunoSEQ multiplex PCR assay. To provide template for TCR sequencing, every sample had RNA extracted and reverse transcribed into cDNA. First-strand cDNA was synthesized with SuperScript III using a 2:1 mix of oligo-dT and random hexamers. A synthetic immune receptor repertoire was used to assess amplification bias, and residual bias was removed computationally. The authors' pipeline ran thus. Raw reads were preprocessed to remove errors, and CDR3 was defined by IMGT conventions from the conserved cysteine to phenylalanine. To get clonality, Shannon entropy was normalized by log2 of the number of productive unique TCRs and the result was subtracted from 1. Scalp TCRbeta sequences were cross-referenced with sorted blood CD4 and CD8 repertoires so that the CD4 or CD8 identity of scalp clones could be inferred. Not all clones reach the TCRdb copy of this immuneACCESS table, which keeps in-frame sequences only. Checked studies attribute under half of the gap to unresolved V genes and leave the rest unexplained. V and J calls and clone size are as listed in that table; D and trimming were resolved from the DNA. The sample profile shows about 150,000 clones; about 51% of them were found once. Approximately 19% of the sample comes from the top ten.

Per the publication, the time point label means: baseline before oral tofacitinib. From alopecia areata patients, peripheral blood was collected along with lesional scalp punch biopsies. PBMCs were isolated by density centrifugation and stained for CD3, CD4 and CD8, and CD4+ and CD8+ T cells were sorted on a FACSAria. This specimen comes from a study of CD8+ T cells in alopecia areata (dated by TCRdb to between 2017 and 2018). Turning to the overall study: Treated patients were enrolled in an open-label pilot trial of oral tofacitinib at 5 to 10 mg twice daily for moderate-to-severe alopecia areata. Tofacitinib was given for 6 to 18 months, followed by 6 months of follow-up off drug to assess delayed response and recurrence. The study used high-throughput TCRbeta sequencing to examine T cell clonal expansion in alopecia areata, in both the C3H/HeJ mouse model and human patients. Scalp tissue and sorted CD4+ and CD8+ peripheral blood T cells from patchy and totalis/universalis alopecia areata patients and from healthy controls were covered by human TCRbeta sequencing. Biopsies were taken from tofacitinib-treated patients at baseline and again at 4 and 24 weeks into treatment, and several of those patients also had a later scalp biopsy. Scalp clonality was compared across normal scalp (n=4), patchy alopecia areata scalp (n=8), and alopecia totalis/universalis scalp (n=8). The RNA source kit depended on sample type: the PAXgene miRNA kit for fixed scalp, the miRNeasy kit for PBMCs, and the RNeasy kit for mouse skin. TCRbeta CDR3 regions were amplified by immunoSEQ multiplex PCR using 35 Vbeta forward and 13 Jbeta reverse primers. Overall results and qualifications from the work: Lesional scalp, especially in alopecia totalis/universalis, showed higher clonality and more expanded CD8+ clones than normal scalp, suggesting antigenic drive. Shared TCR sequences between patients were less evident than in mice, which may be partly attributable to HLA diversity in the patient population. Unlike mouse skin, where gammadelta T cells dominate, normal human skin contains resident alphabeta T cells that get sequenced too, which complicates analysis of the scalp TCR repertoire.

The receptor was derived from a human donor with alopecia areata. The input for sequencing was CD8+ T cells sorted from blood, taken at week 0.

The CDR3 in this case is CSFLGGTGELFF. The sequence in DNA is TGCAGCTTTTTAGGGGGCACCGGGGAGCTGTTTTTT. Recombination joined TRBV29-1 with TRBJ2-2; possibly the D gene is TRBD1, per 6 matching bases. V drops 8 bases and J drops 4 bases, leaving 11 bases in between. The CDR3 goes from the cysteine to the phenylalanine over 12 residues. Of all the DNA, just the CDR3 is kept, 36 bases in frame from base 1. According to the germline V gene, CDR1 reads SQVTM and CDR2 reads ANQGSEA.